A single sample gave rise to the 24 T cell receptor beta chains below, sequenced in a study of control samples from healthy donors and cancer patients. Profiling relied on immunoSEQ multiplex PCR, and the TCRdb table lists in-frame clones only, not all of them. The table includes tens of thousands of clones, about 89% detected once. Sequenced: PBMCs. Source of these receptors: a woman aged 45-65 years with colorectal cancer.

This chain connects TRBV19 to TRBJ2-2, with TRBD1 as a possible D gene (8 bases). V gave up 8 bases and J gave up 7 bases, with 17 bases separating them. This CDR3 has 14 residues. The germline gives CDR1 LNHDA, CDR2 SQIVND (reference sequence). Written as DNA, the CDR3 is TGTGCCAGTGCAGGGGGCGCGGGGGTCGGGGAGCTGTTTTTT. Its translation: CASAGGAGVGELFF.

The chain recombines TRBV6-4 with TRBJ2-3; 7 bases map to TRBD2. There are 17 residues in the CDR3. V shed 4 bases and J 7 bases; nucleotides not matched to a gene: 17. Germline CDR1 reads MRHNA; CDR2 reads SNTAGT. CDR3 DNA: TGTGCCAGCAGTGCGGGCTCGAGGGTAGCGGGCCAATATACGCAGTATTTT. Its protein product is CASSAGSRVAGQYTQYF.

The J gene is TRBJ2-5, the V gene TRBV21-1; the D call TRBD1 from the table was never checked on the DNA. TRBV21-1 is deemed a pseudogene. This CDR3 region has 14 residues. CDR3 in amino acids: CASSLRQAPETQYF. In nucleotides, the CDR3 is TGTGCCAGCAGCCTCAGACAAGCCCCAGAGACCCAGTACTTC.

Of note for this clone: In the same sample, other DNA sequences code for this CDR3. The genes are TRBV18 and TRBJ1-5, with unresolved D. From germline, CDR1 is KGHSH and CDR2 LQKENI. The CDR3 spans 13 residues. V was clipped by 3 bases and J by 4 bases, with 7 bases between them. The DNA for the CDR3 is TGTGCCAGCTCACCCGGGTCAAATCAGCCCCAGCATTTT. Encoded protein: CASSPGSNQPQHF.

This sequence joins TRBV28 and TRBJ1-2; 8 bases are shared with TRBD1. The V gene's germline CDR1 is MDHEN and CDR2 SYDVKM. V dropped 2 bases and J dropped 0; count of bases not matched to a gene: 8. The CDR3 has 17 residues. The CDR3 nucleotides are TGTGCCAGCAGTTTAGAAGGCAGGGGGCCGACTAACTATGGCTACACCTTC. Its protein is CASSLEGRGPTNYGYTF.

The V gene is TRBV5-1, the J gene TRBJ1-4; D perhaps matches TRBD1 (6 bases). The germline gives CDR1 SGHRS, CDR2 YFSETQ. CDR3 length equals 16 residues. V shed 0 bases and J shed 3 bases, with 12 bases lying between them. CDR3 sequence reads: CASSLAGQPSNEKLFF. The DNA for the CDR3 is TGCGCCAGCAGCTTGGCCGGACAGCCTTCTAATGAAAAACTGTTTTTT.

V is TRBV29-1 and J is TRBJ2-1; TRBD1 or TRBD2 may be the D gene (5 bases each). The CDR3 is 14 residues long. Germline CDR1 SQVTM, CDR2 ANQGSEA. V lost 2 bases, J lost 6 bases, and 14 bases lay in between. CDR3 region: CSVEKAGRANEQFF. In nucleotides, the CDR3 is TGCAGCGTTGAAAAGGCAGGGCGGGCCAATGAGCAGTTCTTC.

CDR3: CASSLNTGEGEAFF. The CDR3 DNA is TGCGCCAGCAGCTTAAATACAGGGGAAGGCGAAGCTTTCTTT. The V call is TRBV5-1, the J call TRBJ1-1; 7 nucleotides agree with TRBD1. This CDR3 comprises 14 residues. Trimming removed 2 bases from V and 8 bases from J; junction bases left unmatched: 9. Germline CDR1 SGHRS, CDR2 YFSETQ.

The chain combines TRBV18 with TRBJ1-1; TRBD1 matches 8 bases. V was clipped by 6 bases and J by 3 bases; unmatched bases: 6. Per the germline V gene, CDR1 is KGHSH and CDR2 is LQKENI. The CDR3 extends over 14 amino acids. The CDR3 loop reads CASSLTGVDTEAFF. The CDR3 nucleotides are TGTGCCAGCTCCCTGACAGGGGTGGACACTGAAGCTTTCTTT. Full variable domain (remainder filled in from reference TRBV18 and TRBJ1-1): NAGVMQNPRHLVRRRGQEARLRCSPMKGHSHVYWYRQLPEEGLKFMVYLQKENIIDESGMPKERFSAEFPKEGPSILRIQQVVRGDSAAYFCASSLTGVDTEAFFGQGTRLTVV.

A few counts support this clone. This sequence joins TRBV28 and TRBJ2-2, with TRBD2 identical over 8 bases. In germline, CDR1 is MDHEN, CDR2 SYDVKM. V lost 10 bases, J lost 4 bases, and 2 bases stayed unmatched. The CDR3 sequence is 12 residues long. CDR3: CATGGATGELFF. The CDR3 nucleotides read TGTGCCACCGGGGGGGCCACCGGGGAGCTGTTTTTT.

This chain uses TRBV7-8 with TRBJ1-4, with D possibly being TRBD1 (5 bases). Germline V gene lookup returns CDR1 SGHVS and CDR2 FQNEAQ. V was clipped by 4 bases and J by 2 bases, with 11 bases between them. The CDR3 covers 15 residues. Here the CDR3 reads CASSYHWGTNEKLFF. CDR3 nucleotides: TGTGCCAGCAGCTACCATTGGGGGACTAATGAAAAACTGTTTTTT.

V gene TRBV5-5 combines with J gene TRBJ2-7; 7 bases match TRBD1. This CDR3 is 16 amino acids long. CDR1 is SGHKS, CDR2 YYEKEE, per germline (reference sequence). The J segment lost 0 bases and the V segment lost 2 bases, leaving 8 bases of the junction unmatched. CDR3 sequence: CASSLRGQASSYEQYV. The CDR3 DNA reads TGTGCCAGCAGCTTAAGAGGACAGGCTAGCTCCTACGAGCAGTACGTC.

The chain joins TRBV9 to TRBJ1-3; the D is unclear. There are 16 residues in the CDR3. The ends were cut back, 4 bases at V and 0 bases at J, with 14 bases in the middle. Germline assignment: CDR1 SGDLS and CDR2 YYNGEE. The DNA of the CDR3 is TGTGCCAGCAGCCCCCCCGTCCGTAACTCTGGAAACACCATATATTTT. Protein: CASSPPVRNSGNTIYF. Full variable domain (outside the CDR3, taken from reference TRBV9 and TRBJ1-3): DSGVTQTPKHLITATGQRVTLRCSPRSGDLSVYWYQQSLDQGLQFLIQYYNGEERAKGNILERFSAQQFPDLHSELNLSSLELGDSALYFCASSPPVRNSGNTIYFGEGSWLTVV.

The CDR3: CASSSTGNYGYTF. Written as DNA, the CDR3 is TGTGCCAGCAGTTCGACAGGGAACTATGGCTACACCTTC. The rearrangement uses TRBV6-5 and TRBJ1-2; TRBD1 agrees at 7 bases. The CDR3 runs 13 residues. Looked up from germline, CDR1 is MNHEY and CDR2 is SVGAGI. V dropped 4 bases and J dropped 2; count of bases not matched to a gene: 1.

This sequence joins TRBV18 and TRBJ1-6; 8 bases line up with TRBD1. Germline V gene sequence: CDR1 KGHSH, CDR2 LQKENI. The CDR3 is made up of 17 amino acids. J was trimmed by 0 bases and V by 5 bases; bases with no gene match: 6. CDR3 nucleotides: TGTGCCAGCTCAAGGACAGGGACGGGCTCCTATAATTCACCCCTCCACTTT. This translates into CASSRTGTGSYNSPLHF.

This chain joins TRBV4-3 and TRBJ2-1; 11 bases fit TRBD2. Germline trimming cut 1 base from V and 6 bases from J; bases unmatched to any gene: 2. This CDR3 spans 15 amino acids. The germline V gene has CDR1 LGHNA and CDR2 YSLEER. The CDR3 DNA reads TGCGCCAGCAGCCAAGCCCTAGCGGGGGGCAATGAGCAGTTCTTC. Encoded protein: CASSQALAGGNEQFF.

The genes are TRBV6-2 or TRBV6-3 and TRBJ2-7, with TRBD1 matching over 7 bases. The trim removed 4 bases at V and 2 bases at J, leaving 5 bases unmatched. Germline V gene data show CDR1 as MNHEY and CDR2 as SVGEGT. The CDR3 runs 14 residues. CDR3 sequence (DNA): TGTGCCAGCAGTTGGACAGGTGGACCCTACGAGCAGTACGTC. Translating gives CASSWTGGPYEQYV.

This chain joins TRBV19 and TRBJ1-3; no firm D call. CDR1 and CDR2 from the germline V gene are LNHDA and SQIVND (reference sequence). The CDR3 loop spans 15 amino acids. V shed 1 base and J shed 2 bases, with 9 bases lying between them. DNA of the CDR3: TGTGCCAGTAGTATAGCGGGCGCCCCTGGAAACACCATATATTTT. The encoded protein is CASSIAGAPGNTIYF.

The CDR3: CATTTGINTEAFF. CDR3 nucleotide sequence: TGTGCCACCACGACAGGGATAAACACTGAAGCTTTCTTT. The chain combines TRBV25-1 with TRBJ1-1; 7 bases map to TRBD1. Germline trimming cut 10 bases from V and 2 bases from J; bases unmatched to any gene: 7. The V gene's germline CDR1 is MGHDK and CDR2 SYGVNS. The CDR3 is made up of 13 amino acids.

The V call is TRBV20-1, the J call TRBJ1-1, with no clear D. The CDR3 has 11 amino acids. The ends were cut back, 6 bases at V and 1 base at J, with 6 bases in the middle. Germline loops: CDR1 DFQATT, CDR2 SNEGSKA (reference sequence). Here the CDR3 reads CSAEGNTEAFF. CDR3 bases: TGCAGTGCAGAGGGGAACACTGAAGCTTTCTTT.

The gene calls are TRBV10-2 and TRBJ2-3; 9 nucleotides line up with TRBD1. The CDR3 totals 15 residues. Germline CDR1 and CDR2: WSHSY and SAAADI. V shed 10 bases and J 6 bases; nucleotides not matched to a gene: 14. For the CDR3, the DNA is TGCGCCACCAGAAAAACCATACAGGGGGCCGATACGCAGTATTTT. This sequence encodes CATRKTIQGADTQYF.

The CDR3 here is CASSPYRSKTGELFF. In DNA, the CDR3 is TGTGCCAGCAGCCCCTACAGGTCCAAGACCGGGGAGCTGTTTTTT. The V gene is TRBV5-8, the J gene TRBJ2-2, with D possibly being TRBD1 (5 bases). Germline V CDR1 and CDR2: SGHTS, YDEGEE. This CDR3 contains 15 residues. V dropped 4 bases and J dropped 5 bases, with 15 bases sitting between them.

This chain connects TRBV19 to TRBJ1-2; D remains unclear. Germline V CDR1 and CDR2: LNHDA, SQIVND (reference sequence). The CDR3 extends over 13 amino acids. Trimming shortened V by 5 bases and J by 2 bases, and 9 bases separated the two germline ends. The CDR3: CASSREMNYGYTF. CDR3 coding DNA: TGTGCCAGTAGTCGGGAGATGAACTATGGCTACACCTTC.

This clone was seen a handful of times. The chain combines TRBV7-3 with TRBJ2-3, with D perhaps matching TRBD2 (5 bases). V was pared by 5 bases and J by 3 bases, with 9 bases between. Germline CDR1 SGHTA, CDR2 FQGTGA. This CDR3 spans 13 amino acids. CDR3 coding DNA: TGTGCCAGCAGCCCCACGGGGACAGATACGCAGTATTTT. This sequence encodes CASSPTGTDTQYF.